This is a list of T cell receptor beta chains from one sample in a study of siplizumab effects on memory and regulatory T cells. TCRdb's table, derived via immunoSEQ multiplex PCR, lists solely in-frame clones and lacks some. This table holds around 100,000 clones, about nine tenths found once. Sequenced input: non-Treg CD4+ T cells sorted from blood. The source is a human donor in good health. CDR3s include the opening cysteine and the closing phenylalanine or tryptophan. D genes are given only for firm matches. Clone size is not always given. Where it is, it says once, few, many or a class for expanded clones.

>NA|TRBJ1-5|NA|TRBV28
CASSSLSVNQPQHF
TGTGCCAGCAGTTCACTTTCGGTGAATCAGCCCCAGCATTTT
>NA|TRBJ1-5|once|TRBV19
CASEGGDQPQHF
TGTGCCAGTGAGGGAGGGGATCAGCCCCAGCATTTT
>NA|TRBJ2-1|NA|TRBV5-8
CASSLPGPYNEQFF
TGTGCCAGCAGCTTGCCGGGACCATACAATGAGCAGTTCTTC
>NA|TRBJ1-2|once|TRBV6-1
CASSEWPGSYGYTF
TGTGCCAGCAGTGAATGGCCGGGGTCCTATGGCTACACCTTC
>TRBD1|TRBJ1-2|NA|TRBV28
CASSQPQGLAGYTF
TGTGCCAGCAGTCAACCACAGGGGCTGGCTGGCTACACCTTC
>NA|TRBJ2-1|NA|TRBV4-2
CASSQPGTTSYNEQFF
TGTGCCAGCAGCCAGCCCGGGACCACCTCCTACAATGAGCAGTTCTTC
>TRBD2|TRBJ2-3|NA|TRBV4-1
CASSQNLAVTDTQYF
TGCGCCAGCAGCCAAAATCTAGCGGTGACAGATACGCAGTATTTT
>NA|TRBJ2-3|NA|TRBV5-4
CASSLMGRATGATQYF
TGTGCCAGCAGCTTGATGGGCCGGGCTACGGGTGCTACGCAGTATTTT
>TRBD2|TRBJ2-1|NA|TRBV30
CAWTGGRNEQFF
TGTGCCTGGACGGGCGGGAGGAATGAGCAGTTCTTC
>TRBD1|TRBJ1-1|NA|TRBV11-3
CASSFTQGAEAFF
TGTGCCAGCAGCTTTACCCAGGGGGCAGAAGCTTTCTTT
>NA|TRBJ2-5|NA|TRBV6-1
CASREGETQYF
TGTGCCAGCAGGGAAGGGGAGACCCAGTACTTC
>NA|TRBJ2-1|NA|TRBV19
CASSIFRDTGRGEQFF
TGTGCCAGTAGTATCTTCCGGGACACGGGGAGGGGTGAGCAGTTCTTC
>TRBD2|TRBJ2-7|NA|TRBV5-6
CASSQRTSGSYEQYF
TGTGCCAGCAGCCAGAGGACTAGCGGGAGCTACGAGCAGTACTTC
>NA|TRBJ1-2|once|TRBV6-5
CASSSIGTPRSYGYTF
TGTGCCAGCAGTTCGATCGGGACACCAAGGTCCTATGGCTACACCTTC
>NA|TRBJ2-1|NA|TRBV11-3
CASSLDRNEQFF
TGTGCCAGCAGCTTAGACCGCAATGAGCAGTTCTTC
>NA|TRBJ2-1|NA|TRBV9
CASSVGTAKGEQFF
TGTGCCAGCAGCGTAGGGACAGCAAAGGGGGAGCAGTTCTTC
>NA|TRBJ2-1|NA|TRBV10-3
CAISELVGSGEQFF
TGTGCCATCAGTGAGTTGGTAGGGAGCGGTGAGCAGTTCTTC
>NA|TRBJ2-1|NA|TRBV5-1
CASSLRNEQFF
TGCGCCAGCAGCTTGCGGAATGAGCAGTTCTTC
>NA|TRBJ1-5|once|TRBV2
CASSQQGINQPQHF
TGTGCCAGCAGTCAACAGGGCATCAATCAGCCCCAGCATTTT
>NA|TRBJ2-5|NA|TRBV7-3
CASSSGLLETQYF
TGTGCCAGCAGCTCGGGACTTCTGGAGACCCAGTACTTC
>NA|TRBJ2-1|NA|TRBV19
CASSRRAGEQFF
TGTGCCAGTAGTAGAAGGGCAGGGGAGCAGTTCTTC
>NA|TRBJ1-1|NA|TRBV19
CASSIRGTEAFF
TGTGCCAGTAGTATTAGGGGCACTGAAGCTTTCTTT
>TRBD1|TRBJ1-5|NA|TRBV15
CATSRADRGRNQPQHF
TGTGCCACCAGCAGAGCGGACAGGGGCAGGAATCAGCCCCAGCATTTT
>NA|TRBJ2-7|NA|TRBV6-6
CATREGGYYEQYF
TGTGCCACCCGAGAGGGGGGCTACTACGAGCAGTACTTC
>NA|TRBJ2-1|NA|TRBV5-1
CASSVGRGYNEQFF
TGCGCCAGCAGCGTCGGACGGGGGTACAATGAGCAGTTCTTC
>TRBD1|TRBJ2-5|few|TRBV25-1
CASGKQGPETQYF
TGTGCCAGCGGAAAACAGGGGCCGGAGACCCAGTACTTC
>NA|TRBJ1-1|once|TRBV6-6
CASSILTGNTEAFF
TGTGCCAGCAGCATCTTGACAGGGAACACTGAAGCTTTCTTT
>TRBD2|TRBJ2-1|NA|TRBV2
CASTPGLAGYNEQFF
TGTGCCAGCACCCCTGGACTAGCGGGTTACAATGAGCAGTTCTTC
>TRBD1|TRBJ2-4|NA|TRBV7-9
CASSLAPQGRAKNIQYF
TGTGCCAGCAGCTTAGCGCCACAGGGGCGAGCCAAAAACATTCAGTACTTC
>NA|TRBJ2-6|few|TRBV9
CASSVGSRSSGANVLTF
TGTGCCAGCAGCGTAGGATCGAGGAGCTCTGGGGCCAACGTCCTGACTTTC
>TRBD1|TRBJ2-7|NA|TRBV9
CASSALGQTEQYF
TGTGCCAGCAGCGCACTGGGACAGACCGAGCAGTACTTC
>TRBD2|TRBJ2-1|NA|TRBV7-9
CASKGTREYNEQFF
TGTGCCAGCAAAGGGACTAGGGAGTACAATGAGCAGTTCTTC
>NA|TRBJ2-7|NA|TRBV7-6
CASSHLRDQIVHEQYF
TGTGCCAGCAGTCACCTCCGGGACCAAATTGTCCACGAGCAGTACTTC
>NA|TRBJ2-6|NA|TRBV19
CASGQSSGANVLTF
TGTGCCAGTGGACAGTCCTCTGGGGCCAACGTCCTGACTTTC
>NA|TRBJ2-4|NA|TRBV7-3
CASSSDGSKNIQYF
TGTGCCAGCAGTTCCGACGGGTCCAAAAACATTCAGTACTTC
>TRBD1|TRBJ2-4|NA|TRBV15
CATSREGQGGPKNIQYF
TGTGCCACCAGCAGAGAGGGACAGGGAGGTCCCAAAAACATTCAGTACTTC
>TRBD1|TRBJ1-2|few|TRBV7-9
CASSLGDRAYGYTF
TGTGCCAGCAGCTTAGGGGACAGAGCGTATGGCTACACCTTC